Listed here are 13 T cell receptor beta chains from one sample, sequenced in a study of shared clonotypes between healthy human individuals (dated by TCRdb to 2020 to 2021). The method was the immunoSEQ multiplex PCR assay. Entries here come from immuneACCESS through TCRdb and include only in-frame sequences with V and J called. Some clones fail to appear in such tables; in the studies checked, an unresolved V gene covers under half of the shortfall, and the cause of the remainder is unknown. The table for this sample lists just over 2,000,000 clones; approximately 95% of them were counted only once. 0.13% of the sample lies in the top ten. What was sequenced was naive CD4+ T cells sorted from blood. In light of the paper, this sample's cell subset or site label describes: CD45RA+ positively selected. Receptors were obtained from a man aged 18 to 30 in good health.

This rearrangement joins TRBV28 to TRBJ2-1, with D perhaps matching TRBD1 (7 bases). There are 19 residues in the CDR3. Germline V gene sequence: CDR1 MDHEN, CDR2 SYDVKM. V was trimmed by 6 bases and J by 0 bases, leaving 24 bases between them. CDR3 in DNA: TGTGCCAGCAGATTACAGACAGTGTGGGGGGACAGCTCCTACAATGAGCAGTTCTTC. This translates into CASRLQTVWGDSSYNEQFF.

The V gene is TRBV6-1, the J gene TRBJ2-6; D may match TRBD1 or TRBD2 (5 bases each). V was shortened by 4 bases and J by 4 bases, with 14 bases between the two germline ends. The CDR3 runs 16 residues. Per the germline V gene, CDR1 is MNHNS and CDR2 is SASEGT. The CDR3 nucleotides are TGTGCCAGCAGTGCCCGGGTGGGGACCGGGGCCAACGTCCTGACTTTC. Protein sequence: CASSARVGTGANVLTF.

This chain connects TRBV6-4 to TRBJ1-3; a possible D gene is TRBD1 (5 bases). This CDR3 spans 14 amino acids. The V end was cut by 8 bases, the J end by 0 bases, with 11 bases between. The germline V gene has CDR1 MRHNA and CDR2 SNTAGT. CDR3 region: CASLDSISGNTIYF. The CDR3 DNA reads as TGTGCCAGCCTCGACAGTATCTCTGGAAACACCATATATTTT.

The chain carries TRBV2 and TRBJ2-1, with 14 bases matching TRBD2. The CDR3 consists of 19 residues. With 6 bases clipped from V and 1 base from J, the junction kept 11 bases outside the gene matches. Germline V gene data show CDR1 as SNHLY and CDR2 as FYNNEI. CDR3 protein: CASSDPGLAGATSYNEQFF. The CDR3 DNA sequence: TGTGCCAGCAGCGATCCGGGACTAGCGGGGGCCACATCCTACAATGAGCAGTTCTTC. Filled out from reference TRBV2 and TRBJ2-1, the complete variable domain reads EPEVTQTPSHQVTQMGQEVILRCVPISNHLYFYWYRQILGQKVEFLVSFYNNEISEKSEIFDDQFSVERPDGSNFTLKIRSTKLEDSAMYFCASSDPGLAGATSYNEQFFGPGTRLTVL.

This chain uses TRBV28 with TRBJ1-5; no clear D. The V end lost 5 bases, the J end lost 0 bases, and 5 bases lay between the germline ends. This CDR3 comprises 13 residues. Per germline, CDR1 MDHEN and CDR2 SYDVKM. For the CDR3, the DNA is TGTGCCAGCAGTGGGAATAGCAATCAGCCCCAGCATTTT. It is translated as CASSGNSNQPQHF.

The chain couples TRBV6-1 to TRBJ1-6; D unclear. This CDR3 has 16 amino acids. The ends were cut back, 1 base at V and 7 bases at J, with 14 bases in the middle. Germline V gene sequence: CDR1 MNHNS, CDR2 SASEGT. CDR3 bases: TGTGCCAGCAGTGAAGGGTCAACGGCGGTGAATTCACCCCTCCACTTT. The encoded protein is CASSEGSTAVNSPLHF.

The rearrangement links TRBV7-2 to TRBJ2-7; weak D call: TRBD2 (5 bases). The length of the CDR3 is 17 residues. Germline lookup yields CDR1 SGHTA and CDR2 FQGNSA. Trimming shortened V by 5 bases and J by 1 base, and 21 bases separated the two germline ends. The CDR3 protein is CASSLGLLRTGSYEQYF. In nucleotides, the CDR3 is TGTGCCAGCAGCCTCGGACTCCTTCGAACCGGGTCCTACGAGCAGTACTTC.

The rearrangement uses TRBV30 and TRBJ2-6, with 8 positions matching TRBD1. The germline V gene encodes CDR1 GTSNPN and CDR2 SVGIG (reference sequence). J was trimmed by 2 bases and V by 5 bases; bases with no gene match: 17. This CDR3 has 19 amino acids. In DNA form, the CDR3 reads TGTGCCTGGCGACCCGGGACAGGAGGCCCCGTTACTGGGGCCAACGTCCTGACTTTC. Translating it yields CAWRPGTGGPVTGANVLTF. The full variable domain, its missing parts supplied by reference TRBV30 and TRBJ2-6, is SQTIHQWPATLVQPVGSPLSLECTVEGTSNPNLYWYRQAAGRGLQLLFYSVGIGQISSEVPQNLSASRPQDRQFILSSKKLLLSDSGFYLCAWRPGTGGPVTGANVLTFGAGSRLTVL.

Regarding this clone: The identical CDR3 is also encoded by other nucleotide sequences in the sample. The chain is built from TRBV18 and TRBJ1-1, with D perhaps TRBD1 (5 bases). The CDR3 has 14 residues. The V gene lost 3 bases and the J gene lost 1 base, with 9 bases spanning the gap. Germline loops: CDR1 KGHSH, CDR2 LQKENI. As DNA, the CDR3 is TGTGCCAGCTCACCTCAGGGTGGGAACACTGAAGCTTTCTTT. This encodes CASSPQGGNTEAFF.

The chain employs TRBV4-3 and TRBJ1-1; D perhaps matches TRBD1 (5 bases). The CDR3 contains 18 residues. The V end was cut by 0 bases, the J end by 5 bases, with 22 bases between. Germline V CDR1 and CDR2: LGHNA, YSLEER. CDR3 region: CASSQDLAWEGKVTEAFF. The CDR3 DNA follows: TGCGCCAGCAGCCAAGATCTTGCCTGGGAGGGGAAGGTGACTGAAGCTTTCTTT.

The J gene is TRBJ1-6, the V gene TRBV6-5; D is unresolved. CDR1 MNHEY and CDR2 SVGAGI come from the germline V gene. This CDR3 contains 13 residues. V shed 2 bases and J shed 10 bases, with 9 bases lying between them. DNA for the CDR3: TGTGCCAGCAGTTACCCCCAGCCATCACCCCTCCACTTT. Translating it yields CASSYPQPSPLHF.

The J gene is TRBJ1-1, the V gene TRBV2; 9 positions agree with TRBD1. The CDR3 consists of 15 residues. The V gene's germline CDR1 is SNHLY and CDR2 FYNNEI. V gave up 4 bases and J gave up 5 bases; unmatched junction bases: 8. CDR3 coding DNA: TGTGCCAGCAGTGTTCAAGACAGGGGGTATACTGAAGCTTTCTTT. It specifies CASSVQDRGYTEAFF.

This clone was seen a single time. The V gene is TRBV6-5, the J gene TRBJ1-2; a weak D match, TRBD1 (6 bases). The V gene lost 6 bases and the J gene lost 6 bases, with 20 bases spanning the gap. CDR3 length: 15 amino acids. Per the germline V gene, CDR1 is MNHEY and CDR2 is SVGAGI. The CDR3 reads CASSNPANTGNGYTF. CDR3 sequence (DNA): TGTGCCAGCAGCAATCCCGCTAATACAGGGAATGGCTACACCTTC.